What follows is one T cell receptor beta chain and its context. Original data processing: Reference gene primer amplification in the assay estimated nucleated cell counts. Using immunoSEQ multiplex PCR, the repertoire was profiled, and TCRdb retains in-frame clones only, with some absent. The V and J calls and clone size come from that table; D and trimming were worked out from the DNA. The sample includes roughly 100,000 clones, 70% to 90% of them seen just once. This record belongs to a study of blood T cell repertoires in COVID-19. The overall study: The study drew acute and convalescent COVID-19 samples from the United States, Italy and Spain. PBMCs, B-cell-depleted T cells, or T cells were the source of the cDNA or gDNA that made up the material.

Sequenced input: peripheral blood. The clonotype originates from a man aged 45-65 years with active COVID-19.

The CDR3 spells CASSASGGETEAFF. The DNA of the CDR3 is TGTGCCAGCAGCGCCTCAGGGGGCGAGACTGAAGCTTTCTTT. This rearrangement joins TRBV7-8 to TRBJ1-1; 8 nucleotides align to TRBD1. V was pared by 5 bases and J by 5 bases, with 7 bases of the junction left unmatched. The germline CDR1 and CDR2 sequences are SGHVS and FQNEAQ. The CDR3 length is 14 residues.